The 15 T cell receptor beta chains given below trace back to one sample, sequenced in a study of OX40 agonist ivuxolimab in advanced cancers. Sequencing was performed with immunoSEQ multiplex PCR; in TCRdb, only in-frame clones are kept and a portion is missing. The sample lists roughly 56,000 clones, roughly 86% occurring once. The specimen was CD4+ or CD8+ T cells sorted from blood, collected in a trial of the OX40 agonist ivuxolimab. The source is an adult with an advanced solid tumor such as melanoma, head and neck, liver or kidney cancer.

CDR3 nucleotide sequence: TGCGCCAGCAGTCTGTACTTGGGCTCCTACGAGCAGTACTTC. Translation gives CASSLYLGSYEQYF. The chain combines TRBV23-1 with TRBJ2-7, with D unresolved. TRBV23-1 is treated as an ORF (open reading frame) with a function not yet certain. The CDR3 is 14 residues long. Trimming cost V 4 bases and J 0 bases, with 10 bases left between them.

The chain recombines TRBV19 with TRBJ1-1; D is undetermined. CDR1 LNHDA and CDR2 SQIVND come from the germline V gene (reference sequence). The V end was cut by 3 bases, the J end by 6 bases, with 20 bases between. The CDR3 runs 16 residues. CDR3 sequence reads: CASSISPGGIGAEAFF. CDR3 sequence (DNA): TGTGCCAGTAGTATTAGTCCGGGAGGGATAGGTGCTGAAGCTTTCTTT.

The rearrangement joins TRBV6-1 to TRBJ2-3; no definite D call. Germline V gene lookup returns CDR1 MNHNS and CDR2 SASEGT. Trimming removed 2 bases from V and 2 bases from J, with 8 bases in between. CDR3 length: 14 residues. DNA for the CDR3: TGTGCCAGCAGTGAAAACATTTTCACAGATACGCAGTATTTT. It yields the protein CASSENIFTDTQYF.

This chain connects TRBV28 to TRBJ2-7, with TRBD2 matching over 7 bases. V was pared by 8 bases and J by 0 bases, with 10 bases of the junction left unmatched. Germline V gives CDR1 MDHEN, CDR2 SYDVKM. The CDR3 spans 15 residues. CDR3 sequence reads: CASALGGDGSYEQYF. Written as DNA, the CDR3 is TGTGCCAGCGCCCTGGGGGGGGACGGCTCCTACGAGCAGTACTTC.

This clone was detected once. The V gene is TRBV7-8, the J gene TRBJ1-1; unclear D gene. The length of the CDR3 is 12 residues. CDR1 and CDR2 (germline): SGHVS, FQNEAQ. Trimming stripped 3 bases from V and 4 bases from J, with 6 bases between. CDR3 loop: CASSFDITEAFF. Written as DNA, the CDR3 is TGTGCCAGCAGCTTCGACATCACTGAAGCTTTCTTT. Using reference TRBV7-8 and TRBJ1-1 for the parts outside the CDR3, the full variable domain is GAGVSQSPRYKVAKRGQDVALRCDPISGHVSLFWYQQALGQGPEFLTYFQNEAQLDKSGLPSDRFFAERPEGSVSTLKIQRTQQEDSAVYLCASSFDITEAFFGQGTRLTVV.

The genes are TRBV4-3 and TRBJ1-1; 8 bases fit TRBD1. This CDR3 is built from 13 residues. The junction had 6 bases not matched to a gene; V was cut back by 8 bases and J by 4 bases. CDR1 is LGHNA, CDR2 YSLEER, per germline. The DNA of the CDR3 is TGCGCCAGCGGGGTGACAGGGGCCACTGAAGCTTTCTTT. Amino acids: CASGVTGATEAFF.

The chain is built from TRBV9 and TRBJ2-5; either TRBD1 or TRBD2 may fit D (5 bases each). The end of the DNA fits TRBJ2-7 better, so the J call may be wrong. The CDR3 is made up of 18 amino acids. Germline V gene sequence: CDR1 SGDLS, CDR2 YYNGEE. CDR3 amino acids: CASSVGGFLDSPSYEQYF. CDR3 nucleotides: TGTGCCAGCAGCGTAGGGGGGTTTTTGGATTCGCCCTCCTACGAGCAGTACTTC.

This clone was observed a single time. The rearrangement joins TRBV27 to TRBJ1-2, with D possibly matching TRBD1 (6 bases). This CDR3 contains 16 residues. The V end was cut by 3 bases, the J end by 2 bases, with 16 bases between. Germline values: CDR1 MNHEY, CDR2 SMNVEV (reference sequence). Written as DNA, the CDR3 is TGTGCCAGCAGTTTCGACTCCAGGGGTTGGAACTATGGCTACACCTTC. Amino acids: CASSFDSRGWNYGYTF.

This chain connects TRBV7-3 to TRBJ1-1; 7 positions agree with TRBD1. The CDR3 is 13 residues long. Germline lookup yields CDR1 SGHTA and CDR2 FQGTGA. The J segment lost 5 bases and the V segment lost 3 bases, leaving 3 bases of the junction unmatched. CDR3 sequence (DNA): TGTGCCAGCAGCTTCGACAGGGCTACTGAAGCTTTCTTT. This sequence encodes CASSFDRATEAFF.

The chain combines TRBV19 with TRBJ1-2; 8 nucleotides align to TRBD1. The CDR3 is 14 residues long. With V trimmed by 6 bases and J by 6 bases, 9 bases remained unmatched. Germline loops: CDR1 LNHDA, CDR2 SQIVND (reference sequence). The DNA for the CDR3 is TGTGCCAGTAGGTCACTCGACAGGGGTCATGGCTACACCTTC. Amino acids: CASRSLDRGHGYTF.

The CDR3 DNA sequence: TGTGCCAGCAGCAATAAGTTCACTAGCGGGGGTAGATCCGGGGAGCTGTTTTTT. Encoded protein: CASSNKFTSGGRSGELFF. The rearrangement uses TRBV11-2 and TRBJ2-2; 11 bases match TRBD2. CDR3 length: 18 residues. With V trimmed by 5 bases and J by 6 bases, 14 bases remained unmatched. Germline assignment: CDR1 SGHAT and CDR2 FQNNGV. Based on the CDR3 plus reference TRBV11-2 and TRBJ2-2, the full variable domain is EAGVAQSPRYKIIEKRQSVAFWCNPISGHATLYWYQQILGQGPKLLIQFQNNGVVDDSQLPKDRFSAERLKGVDSTLKIQPAKLEDSAVYLCASSNKFTSGGRSGELFFGEGSRLTVL.

This clone was counted between two and nine times. In nucleotides, the CDR3 is TGTGCCAGCACAGTATCAGGCTCACCCCTCCACTTT. This translates into CASTVSGSPLHF. The V call is TRBV25-1, the J call TRBJ1-6; D is unclear. CDR1 is MGHDK and CDR2 is SYGVNS in the germline V gene. Trimming removed 7 bases from V and 10 bases from J, with 11 bases in between. This CDR3 has 12 residues.

The V call is TRBV15, the J call TRBJ1-6, with TRBD1 matching over 7 bases. The germline V gene has CDR1 LNHNV and CDR2 YYDKDF (reference sequence). Trimming at V came to 3 bases and at J to 6 bases, leaving 5 bases not matched to a gene. The CDR3 is made up of 15 amino acids. The CDR3 here is CATSSRGLGNSPLHF. DNA of the CDR3: TGTGCCACCAGCAGCAGGGGGTTAGGTAATTCACCCCTCCACTTT.

The gene calls are TRBV19 and TRBJ2-5; the match to TRBD2 covers 9 bases. The CDR3 sequence is 15 residues long. Germline lookup yields CDR1 LNHDA and CDR2 SQIVND (reference sequence). Trimming took 5 bases from V and 9 from J; bases not matched to a gene: 13. DNA of the CDR3: TGTGCCAGTAGTGATAGCGGGGGCCAGCGGGGGGCCCAGTACTTC. This encodes CASSDSGGQRGAQYF. The full variable domain, with the rest looked up from reference TRBV19 and TRBJ2-5, is DGGITQSPKYLFRKEGQNVTLSCEQNLNHDAMYWYRQDPGQGLRLIYYSQIVNDFQKGDIAEGYSVSREKKESFPLTVTSAQKNPTAFYLCASSDSGGQRGAQYFGPGTRLLVL.

The rearrangement joins TRBV7-2 to TRBJ2-2; 7 bases are a match to TRBD1. The CDR3 loop spans 16 amino acids. Trimming removed 6 bases from V and 0 bases from J; junction bases left unmatched: 7. Germline V lookup: CDR1 SGHTA, CDR2 FQGNSA. CDR3 bases: TGTGCCAGCAGTTATCAGGGGACAGCGAACACCGGGGAGCTGTTTTTT. Translated, it gives CASSYQGTANTGELFF. Based on the CDR3 plus reference TRBV7-2 and TRBJ2-2, the full variable domain is GAGVSQSPSNKVTEKGKDVELRCDPISGHTALYWYRQSLGQGLEFLIYFQGNSAPDKSGLPSDRFSAERTGGSVSTLTIQRTQQEDSAVYLCASSYQGTANTGELFFGEGSRLTVL.